Below, 30 T cell receptor beta chains from the same sample are listed, as sequenced in a study of PD-1 blockade in classical Hodgkin lymphoma. Each patient relapsed following autologous stem cell transplantation, and prior brentuximab vedotin exposure differed. Only in-frame clones appear in the TCRdb table, and some are missing; sequencing was by immunoSEQ multiplex PCR. The sample holds approximately 98,000 clones; roughly 87% are singletons and the top ten take less than 20%. Sample: peripheral blood mononuclear cells (PBMCs), taken before the second cycle of nivolumab. These receptors originate from a human donor with classical Hodgkin lymphoma.

The chain carries TRBV6-4 and TRBJ1-1; D remains ambiguous. The CDR3 runs 14 residues. Looked up from germline, CDR1 is MRHNA and CDR2 is SNTAGT. V was clipped by 0 bases and J by 8 bases, with 13 bases between them. This CDR3 is CASSDSPGVGEAFF. CDR3 nucleotides: TGTGCCAGCAGTGACTCCCCCGGTGTGGGGGAAGCTTTCTTT.

This clone was found once. This chain uses TRBV11-2 with TRBJ1-2; TRBD1 matches at 9 bases. V lost 1 base and J lost 1; bases outside the gene matches: 4. The germline CDR1 and CDR2 sequences are SGHAT and FQNNGV. The CDR3 totals 16 residues. CDR3 DNA: TGTGCCAGCAGCTTAGGGGGACAGGGCTATAACTATGGCTACACCTTC. This sequence encodes CASSLGGQGYNYGYTF.

For the CDR3, the DNA is TGTGCCAGCAGCCCGGGAGCCTACGAGCAGTACTTC. It is translated as CASSPGAYEQYF. The V call is TRBV5-6, the J call TRBJ2-7; D might be TRBD2 (6 bases). Germline CDR1 is SGHDT and CDR2 is YYEEEE. Trimming removed 4 bases from V and 2 bases from J, with 7 bases in between. The CDR3 is made up of 12 amino acids. Filled out from reference TRBV5-6 and TRBJ2-7, the complete variable domain reads DAGVTQSPTHLIKTRGQQVTLRCSPKSGHDTVSWYQQALGQGPQFIFQYYEEEERQRGNFPDRFSGHQFPNYSSELNVNALLLGDSALYLCASSPGAYEQYFGPGTRLTVT.

This sequence joins TRBV4-1 and TRBJ2-1, with a tentative D call TRBD2 (6 bases). Germline CDR1 is MGHRA and CDR2 is YSYEKL. Deletions cut 3 bases from V and 7 bases from J, with 7 bases between. The CDR3 loop spans 12 amino acids. As DNA, the CDR3 is TGCGCCAGCAGCCAGGAGGGTAATGAGCAGTTCTTC. This codes for CASSQEGNEQFF.

The chain joins TRBV6-4 to TRBJ1-2, with a tentative D call TRBD1 (5 bases). Looked up from germline, CDR1 is MRHNA and CDR2 is SNTAGT. The CDR3 has 18 amino acids. V shed 6 bases and J shed 7 bases, with 30 bases lying between them. The CDR3 spells CASRQARFCRQPLRGYTF. The CDR3 region has the DNA TGTGCCAGCAGGCAGGCCCGATTCTGCAGACAGCCGTTACGTGGCTACACCTTC.

The chain employs TRBV5-1 and TRBJ2-1, with no clear D. Between the trimmed V and J ends, which lost 7 bases and 7 bases, there was a span of 18 bases. Germline V lookup: CDR1 SGHRS, CDR2 YFSETQ. This CDR3 is 14 amino acids long. The DNA of the CDR3 is TGCGCCAGCTCCGGCACTACTTTGAAAAATGAGCAGTTCTTC. Amino acids: CASSGTTLKNEQFF.

This clone was seen once. The chain carries TRBV2 and TRBJ2-2, with a weak D call TRBD1 (5 bases). This CDR3 contains 13 residues. The ends were cut back, 6 bases at V and 1 base at J, with 6 bases in the middle. The germline V gene has CDR1 SNHLY and CDR2 FYNNEI. This CDR3 is CASSRENTGELFF. CDR3 in DNA: TGTGCCAGCAGCAGGGAGAACACCGGGGAGCTGTTTTTT.

The rearrangement uses TRBV6-5 and TRBJ2-1; D not resolved. The germline CDR1 and CDR2 sequences are MNHEY and SVGAGI. Deletions cut 5 bases from V and 1 base from J, with 9 bases between. The CDR3 loop spans 14 amino acids. The CDR3 reads CASSMGRSYNEQFF. The CDR3, as DNA: TGTGCCAGCAGTATGGGCCGTTCCTACAATGAGCAGTTCTTC.

The chain uses TRBV30 and TRBJ2-1; D is unresolved. Germline-derived CDR1 and CDR2 are GTSNPN and SVGIG (reference sequence). Trimming took off 0 bases at V and 4 bases at J, with 7 bases between the two ends. CDR3 length: 13 residues. CDR3 sequence reads: CAWSVSRYNEQFF. As DNA, the CDR3 is TGTGCCTGGAGTGTATCACGTTACAATGAGCAGTTCTTC.

J is TRBJ1-2 and V is TRBV28, with TRBD1 as a possible D gene (5 bases). The CDR3 is 15 residues long. From germline, CDR1 is MDHEN and CDR2 SYDVKM. V was clipped by 5 bases and J by 4 bases, with 17 bases between them. The CDR3 loop is CASSPASQGRYGYTF. The CDR3 DNA sequence: TGTGCCAGCAGTCCCGCTTCGCAGGGCCGCTATGGCTACACCTTC.

The genes are TRBV2 and TRBJ2-2; 9 positions agree with TRBD2. V shed 6 bases, J shed 5 bases, and the junction held 7 bases outside the gene matches. Germline-derived CDR1 and CDR2 are SNHLY and FYNNEI. This CDR3 is built from 15 residues. Written as DNA, the CDR3 is TGTGCCAGCAGGGGGGTAGCGGGAGAAACCGGGGAGCTGTTTTTT. Its protein is CASRGVAGETGELFF.

This chain joins TRBV30 and TRBJ1-1; D is ambiguous. The CDR3 is 13 amino acids. V shed 3 bases and J shed 1 base, with 9 bases lying between them. Germline V gene data show CDR1 as GTSNPN and CDR2 as SVGIG (reference sequence). The CDR3 nucleotides are TGTGCCTGGAGCAGGTTCTGGAACACTGAAGCTTTCTTT. Amino acids: CAWSRFWNTEAFF. Filled out from reference TRBV30 and TRBJ1-1, the complete variable domain reads SQTIHQWPATLVQPVGSPLSLECTVEGTSNPNLYWYRQAAGRGLQLLFYSVGIGQISSEVPQNLSASRPQDRQFILSSKKLLLSDSGFYLCAWSRFWNTEAFFGQGTRLTVV.

The V call is TRBV9, the J call TRBJ1-2; unclear D gene. V shed 4 bases and J shed 2 bases, with 9 bases lying between them. CDR1 is SGDLS and CDR2 is YYNGEE in the germline V gene. The CDR3 length is 13 residues. The CDR3 DNA sequence: TGTGCCAGCAGCCCTATCGGGAACTATGGCTACACCTTC. Residues: CASSPIGNYGYTF.

This clone appeared a few times. This rearrangement joins TRBV30 to TRBJ1-1; 8 nucleotides align to TRBD1. The V segment lost 5 bases and the J segment 0 bases; nucleotides outside the gene matches: 8. The CDR3 totals 15 residues. Germline loops: CDR1 GTSNPN, CDR2 SVGIG (reference sequence). The CDR3 DNA reads TGTGCCTGGGACAGGGGTGAGGTACTGAACACTGAAGCTTTCTTT. Amino acids: CAWDRGEVLNTEAFF.

This rearrangement joins TRBV12-5 to TRBJ2-2, with D possibly being TRBD1 (6 bases). The CDR3 extends over 17 amino acids. Germline CDR1 is LGHNT and CDR2 is FRNRAP. V lost 0 bases and J lost 5, with 16 bases in between. The CDR3 nucleotides are TGTGCTAGTGGTTTGGTAATGGGGGCCTCTGGTACCGGGGAGCTGTTTTTT. Translated: CASGLVMGASGTGELFF.

The J gene is TRBJ2-7, the V gene TRBV10-1; D possibly corresponds to TRBD1 (5 bases). The CDR3 sequence is 13 residues long. The V and J ends lost 5 bases and 5 bases respectively, with 13 bases between them. The germline V gene has CDR1 WNHNN and CDR2 SYGVQD (reference sequence). Here the CDR3 DNA reads TGCGCCAGCAGTCTGACAGCCTGGGACGAGCAGTACTTC. The encoded protein is CASSLTAWDEQYF.

The chain links TRBV6-5 to TRBJ2-7; maybe TRBD1 (5 bases). Germline lookup yields CDR1 MNHEY and CDR2 SVGAGI. With 2 bases removed from V and 3 bases from J, the gap between germline ends came to 11 bases. The CDR3 covers 14 residues. The CDR3, as DNA: TGTGCCAGCAGTTACCGAACAGGCCTCTACGAGCAGTACTTC. Its translation: CASSYRTGLYEQYF.

V usage is TRBV4-1 and J usage is TRBJ1-3, with 10 positions matching TRBD1. Losses at the gene ends were 1 base for V and 4 bases for J; bases not matched to a gene: 4. The CDR3 is made up of 16 amino acids. CDR1 is MGHRA and CDR2 is YSYEKL in the germline V gene. This chain's CDR3 is CASSQGQGATGNTIYF. CDR3 nucleotide sequence: TGCGCCAGCAGCCAAGGACAGGGGGCAACCGGAAACACCATATATTTT.

This clone turned up a few times. The V gene is TRBV2, the J gene TRBJ1-2, with no clear D. Germline values: CDR1 SNHLY, CDR2 FYNNEI. Between the trimmed V and J ends, which lost 9 bases and 10 bases, there was a span of 18 bases. This CDR3 is built from 12 residues. The chain's CDR3 is CARKDAFRYYTF. The CDR3 coding sequence is TGTGCCAGAAAAGACGCCTTTCGCTACTACACCTTC.

The rearrangement joins TRBV6-6 to TRBJ1-5, with D perhaps TRBD1 (5 bases). V was cut by 5 bases and J by 4 bases, with 18 bases left in between. The CDR3 length is 16 residues. Germline V gene sequence: CDR1 MNHNY, CDR2 SVGAGI (reference sequence). CDR3 in amino acids: CASSHYRYNNNQPQHF. Written as DNA, the CDR3 is TGTGCCAGCAGTCACTACAGGTACAATAATAATCAGCCCCAGCATTTT.

V and J are TRBV25-1 and TRBJ1-1; D is uncertain. The germline gives CDR1 MGHDK, CDR2 SYGVNS. Trimming pared 6 bases from V and 2 bases from J, leaving 25 bases between. The CDR3 consists of 18 residues. The CDR3 nucleotides are TGTGCCAGCAGCTCCCTCGGTGGCGGAGACCCCCCAAACACTGAAGCTTTCTTT. Translated: CASSSLGGGDPPNTEAFF.

This rearrangement joins TRBV19 to TRBJ2-1; 13 bases line up with TRBD2. The V segment lost 1 base and the J segment 3 bases; nucleotides outside the gene matches: 6. This CDR3 contains 18 residues. The germline V gene has CDR1 LNHDA and CDR2 SQIVND (reference sequence). CDR3 sequence (DNA): TGTGCCAGTAGTATAGCCCGACTAGCGGGAGGTAGCTACAATGAGCAGTTCTTC. Its protein product is CASSIARLAGGSYNEQFF.

The genes are TRBV14 and TRBJ1-5; D gene uncertain. This CDR3 is 13 amino acids long. Germline CDR1 is SGHDN and CDR2 is FVKESK. V gave up 5 bases and J gave up 5 bases, with 10 bases separating them. The CDR3 nucleotides read TGTGCCAGCAGCGCCCATCTGGATCAGCCCCAGCATTTT. Residues: CASSAHLDQPQHF. The whole variable domain, remainder taken from reference TRBV14 and TRBJ1-5, is EAGVTQFPSHSVIEKGQTVTLRCDPISGHDNLYWYRRVMGKEIKFLLHFVKESKQDESGMPNNRFLAERTGGTYSTLKVQPAELEDSGVYFCASSAHLDQPQHFGDGTRLSIL.

In its sample, this clone was seen once. The rearrangement joins TRBV10-3 to TRBJ2-5; 7 bases align to TRBD2. The V gene's germline CDR1 is ENHRY and CDR2 SYGVKD. The CDR3 has 15 amino acids. V was clipped by 3 bases and J by 1 base; unmatched bases: 5. CDR3 sequence: CAISDGAGVQETQYF. The CDR3 DNA follows: TGTGCCATCAGTGACGGTGCGGGAGTCCAAGAGACCCAGTACTTC.

In its sample, this clone was seen once. The chain has TRBV4-2 and TRBJ2-7, with TRBD2 matching over 14 bases. CDR3 size: 15 residues. From germline, CDR1 is LGHNA and CDR2 YNFKEQ. With 3 bases clipped from V and 5 bases from J, the junction kept 3 bases outside the gene matches. In nucleotides, the CDR3 is TGTGCCAGCAGCCATTGGGGACTAGCGGGAGACGAGCAGTACTTC. Protein sequence: CASSHWGLAGDEQYF.

The chain carries TRBV27 and TRBJ1-2; 8 bases align to TRBD1. The CDR3 extends over 13 amino acids. Germline V gene data show CDR1 as MNHEY and CDR2 as SMNVEV (reference sequence). V lost 3 bases and J lost 8; bases outside the gene matches: 5. Written as DNA, the CDR3 is TGTGCCAGCAGTTTCCCAGGGGGCCGGGGCTACACCTTC. It specifies CASSFPGGRGYTF.

This chain connects TRBV11-2 to TRBJ2-1, with TRBD2 matching 12 bases. Germline CDR1 is SGHAT and CDR2 is FQNNGV. The CDR3 contains 18 residues. V gave up 5 bases and J gave up 0 bases; unmatched junction bases: 8. The CDR3 nucleotides read TGTGCCAGCAGCACCGGGACTAGCGGGCCGAGCTCCTACAATGAGCAGTTCTTC. It translates to CASSTGTSGPSSYNEQFF.

The chain is built from TRBV15 and TRBJ1-2; weak D call: TRBD1 (5 bases). Germline CDR1 is LNHNV and CDR2 is YYDKDF (reference sequence). The CDR3 spans 15 residues. Trimming left V 4 bases short and J 6 bases short, with 18 bases between. The CDR3 DNA reads TGTGCCACCAGCACCGGACACCTTAGGGGAGATGGCTACACCTTC. Protein sequence: CATSTGHLRGDGYTF.

This chain links TRBV29-1 with TRBJ1-1, with D unresolved. Looked up from germline, CDR1 is SQVTM and CDR2 is ANQGSEA. V lost 4 bases and J 0 bases, leaving 12 bases between the germline ends. The CDR3 is made up of 14 amino acids. The CDR3 DNA sequence: TGCAGCGTTGGGTTTGAGGGTGTGAACACTGAAGCTTTCTTT. Amino acid sequence: CSVGFEGVNTEAFF. The full variable domain, with the rest looked up from reference TRBV29-1 and TRBJ1-1, is SAVISQKPSRDICQRGTSLTIQCQVDSQVTMMFWYRQQPGQSLTLIATANQGSEATYESGFVIDKFPISRPNLTFSTLTVSNMSPEDSSIYLCSVGFEGVNTEAFFGQGTRLTVV.

The chain has TRBV5-4 and TRBJ2-7; 7 bases agree with TRBD2. Germline V gene sequence: CDR1 SGHNT, CDR2 YYREEE (reference sequence). CDR3 length: 16 residues. Unmatched junction bases numbered 13, after V lost 2 bases and J lost 5 bases. The chain's CDR3 is CASSFGRGEGRNEQYF. The CDR3, as DNA: TGTGCCAGCAGCTTCGGACGAGGGGAGGGCCGCAACGAGCAGTACTTC.